Listed below are T cell receptor beta chains from one sample, sequenced in a study of beta chain features in type 1 diabetes. The protocol was immunoSEQ multiplex PCR, while the TCRdb copy is restricted to in-frame clones and leaves out a portion. The table shows 50,000 to 65,000 clones, with less than 55% occurring only once. The sample comprised Tregs from blood. All receptors come from a man between 25 and 39 years old with type 1 diabetes. CDR3s include the opening cysteine and the closing phenylalanine or tryptophan. A D gene is named only where the DNA matches it firmly. Clone sizes are given selectively: once, few, many, or a class where the clone is expanded.

>TRBV7-6|-|TRBJ2-6|-
CASSLAPLGKESSGANVLTF
TGTGCCAGCAGCTTGGCTCCCTTGGGCAAAGAGAGCTCTGGGGCCAACGTCCTGACTTTC
>TRBV7-9|-|TRBJ1-3|few
CASSSLGLPGNTIYF
TGTGCCAGCAGCTCCTTGGGGCTACCTGGAAACACCATATATTTT
>TRBV5-1|TRBD2|TRBJ2-3|few
CASSSEGGRAGDTQYF
TGCGCCAGCAGCTCGGAGGGCGGGAGGGCCGGAGATACGCAGTATTTT
>TRBV6-1|-|TRBJ1-5|-
CASSEGYNSDQPQHF
TGTGCCAGCAGTGAAGGTTATAATTCCGATCAGCCCCAGCATTTT
>TRBV28|TRBD2|TRBJ2-7|few
CASSGSPYEQYF
TGTGCCAGTAGCGGGAGCCCCTACGAGCAGTACTTC
>TRBV7-2|-|TRBJ2-7|-
CASSLARGSYEQYF
TGTGCCAGCAGCTTAGCGAGGGGGTCGTACGAGCAGTACTTC
>TRBV19|-|TRBJ2-5|-
CASSPKRSSTVQETQYF
TGTGCCAGTAGTCCAAAAAGAAGTTCGACAGTCCAAGAGACCCAGTACTTC
>TRBV6-1|TRBD1|TRBJ1-5|few
CASSGTGGFQPQHF
TGTGCCAGCAGTGGGACAGGGGGATTTCAGCCCCAGCATTTT
>TRBV2|TRBD1|TRBJ1-5|few
CASSRDRGYHSNQPQHF
TGTGCCAGCAGTCGGGACAGGGGTTATCATAGCAATCAGCCCCAGCATTTT
>TRBV6-6|-|TRBJ2-7|once
CASAPNHGGRYEQYF
TGTGCCAGCGCCCCCAACCACGGAGGGAGGTACGAGCAGTACTTC
>TRBV10-3|-|TRBJ2-3|few
CAISVWGERGTDTQYF
TGTGCCATCAGTGTCTGGGGAGAGAGGGGCACAGATACGCAGTATTTT
>TRBV14|TRBD2|TRBJ2-1|once
CASSHKLAGNNEQFF
TGTGCCAGCAGCCACAAACTAGCGGGTAACAATGAGCAGTTCTTC
>TRBV5-1|TRBD1|TRBJ2-3|few
CASSSGTGSSTDTQYF
TGCGCCAGCAGCTCCGGGACAGGTTCTTCCACAGATACGCAGTATTTT
>TRBV4-1|-|TRBJ2-3|-
CASSQRLYNRARGTDTQYF
TGCGCCAGCAGCCAAAGGCTATACAACAGGGCCCGCGGCACAGATACGCAGTATTTT
>TRBV29-1|TRBD1|TRBJ1-1|few
CSVESDRGVIMNTEAFF
TGCAGCGTGGAATCGGACAGGGGGGTAATAATGAACACTGAAGCTTTCTTT
>TRBV28|TRBD1|TRBJ2-7|-
CASSLPPGTGTTYEQYF
TGTGCCAGCAGTCTTCCCCCCGGGACAGGGACCACCTACGAGCAGTACTTC
>TRBV7-9|TRBD2|TRBJ2-1|-
CASPSGREGLRDEQFF
TGTGCCAGCCCCTCCGGACGGGAGGGCCTCAGGGATGAGCAGTTCTTC
>TRBV7-2|-|TRBJ2-1|once
CASSVRPGSRNEQFF
TGTGCCAGCAGCGTAAGGCCAGGGTCAAGGAATGAGCAGTTCTTC
>TRBV2|-|TRBJ2-1|-
CASSEHQGPSMFF
TGTGCCAGCAGTGAACATCAGGGCCCTTCAATGTTCTTC
>TRBV7-6|-|TRBJ2-7|-
CASSANTGFASYEQYF
TGTGCCAGCAGCGCAAACACAGGGTTTGCGTCCTACGAGCAGTACTTC
>TRBV5-1|-|TRBJ1-2|once
CASSFGGPVYGYTF
TGCGCCAGCAGCTTCGGGGGGCCAGTCTATGGCTACACCTTC
>TRBV7-9|TRBD2|TRBJ2-3|few
CASSPKGRLAEVTQYF
TGTGCCAGCAGCCCAAAGGGGAGGCTAGCGGAGGTTACGCAGTATTTT
>TRBV7-3|-|TRBJ2-3|-
CASSSRLGPDTQYF
TGTGCCAGCAGCTCGAGACTAGGTCCCGATACGCAGTATTTT
>TRBV5-1|TRBD2|TRBJ2-7|-
CASSWGAGGSYEQYF
TGCGCCAGCAGCTGGGGAGCGGGGGGATCCTACGAGCAGTACTTC
>TRBV28|-|TRBJ2-3|-
CASSDQGRTDTQYF
TGTGCCAGCAGTGATCAGGGAAGGACAGATACGCAGTATTTT
>TRBV5-5|TRBD1|TRBJ1-6|-
CASSRGQGRNSPLHF
TGTGCCAGCAGCCGGGGACAGGGTAGGAATTCACCCCTCCACTTT